The 2 T cell receptor beta chains reported below all come from one sample, sequenced in a study of control samples from healthy donors and cancer patients. Generated by immunoSEQ multiplex PCR, the TCRdb table keeps only in-frame clones and is missing some. The sample lists approximately 150,000 clones, 75% to 95% seen once, with approximately 3.2% in the top ten. The sequenced sample was blood. The origin of the receptors is a young man in good health.

The chain employs TRBV28 and TRBJ2-7; D is tentatively TRBD1 or TRBD2 (6 bases each). Trimming left V 3 bases short and J 5 bases short, with 11 bases between. This CDR3 is 13 amino acids long. Germline V gene lookup returns CDR1 MDHEN and CDR2 SYDVKM. CDR3 residues: CASSLWGADEQYF. The CDR3 DNA is TGTGCCAGCAGTTTGTGGGGGGCCGACGAGCAGTACTTC.

This clone was counted a single time. This chain joins TRBV6-5 and TRBJ2-3; D is uncertain. The germline V gene has CDR1 MNHEY and CDR2 SVGAGI. The CDR3 is 15 amino acids. Trimming cost V 8 bases and J 2 bases, with 17 bases left between them. The CDR3 nucleotides read TGTGCCAGCGGTCTATTGCCACCAGACACAGATACGCAGTATTTT. Amino acid sequence: CASGLLPPDTDTQYF.